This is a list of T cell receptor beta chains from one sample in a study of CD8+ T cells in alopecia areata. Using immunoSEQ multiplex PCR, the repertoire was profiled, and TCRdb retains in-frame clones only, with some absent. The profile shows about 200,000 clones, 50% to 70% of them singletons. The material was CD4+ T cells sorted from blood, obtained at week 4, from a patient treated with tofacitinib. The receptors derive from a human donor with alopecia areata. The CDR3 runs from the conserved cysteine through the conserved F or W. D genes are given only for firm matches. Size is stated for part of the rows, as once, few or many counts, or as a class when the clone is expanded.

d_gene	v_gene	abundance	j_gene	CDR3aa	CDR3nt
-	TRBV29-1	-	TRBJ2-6	CSVVGAGANVLTF	TGCAGCGTTGTGGGGGCAGGGGCCAACGTCCTGACTTTC
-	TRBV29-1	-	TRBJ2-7	CSVDVSYEQYF	TGCAGCGTTGATGTCTCCTACGAGCAGTACTTC
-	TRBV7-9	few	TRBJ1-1	CASSSRQGRTEAFF	TGTGCCAGCAGCTCCCGGCAGGGGCGGACTGAAGCTTTCTTT
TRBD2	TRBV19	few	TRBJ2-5	CASSPGLAGVETQYF	TGTGCCAGTAGCCCGGGACTAGCGGGGGTAGAGACCCAGTACTTC
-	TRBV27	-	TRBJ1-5	CASRKGVSDNQPQHF	TGTGCCAGCAGGAAGGGGGTTTCAGACAATCAGCCCCAGCATTTT
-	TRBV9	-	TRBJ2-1	CASSPGTRSYNEQFF	TGTGCCAGCAGCCCCGGGACACGCTCCTACAATGAGCAGTTCTTC
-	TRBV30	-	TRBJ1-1	CAWRLSMNTEAFF	TGTGCCTGGAGGCTTTCCATGAACACTGAAGCTTTCTTT
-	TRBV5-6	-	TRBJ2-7	CASSFIDGSYEQYF	TGTGCCAGCAGCTTCATTGACGGTTCCTACGAGCAGTACTTC
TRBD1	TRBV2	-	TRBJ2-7	CASSSGTGGSEQYF	TGTGCCAGCAGCTCCGGGACAGGGGGCAGCGAGCAGTACTTC
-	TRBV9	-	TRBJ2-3	CASSASGDTQYF	TGTGCCAGCAGCGCTTCAGGGGATACGCAGTATTTT
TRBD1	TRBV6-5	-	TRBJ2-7	CASSQGQGEQYF	TGTGCCAGCAGTCAGGGACAGGGCGAGCAGTACTTC
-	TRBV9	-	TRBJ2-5	CASSVGLVETQYF	TGTGCCAGCAGCGTAGGTCTTGTAGAGACCCAGTACTTC
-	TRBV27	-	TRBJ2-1	CASSLGEGIKQFF	TGTGCCAGCAGTTTAGGTGAGGGTATCAAGCAGTTCTTC
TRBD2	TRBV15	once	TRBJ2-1	CATSRGGVAGGVEQFF	TGTGCCACCAGCAGAGGAGGAGTAGCGGGGGGGGTTGAGCAGTTCTTC
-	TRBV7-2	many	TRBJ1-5	CASSSGMGNQPQHF	TGTGCCAGCAGCTCGGGGATGGGCAATCAGCCCCAGCATTTT
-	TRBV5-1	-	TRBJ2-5	CASSLDRQETQYF	TGCGCCAGCAGCTTGGACAGACAAGAGACCCAGTACTTC
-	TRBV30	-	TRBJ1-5	CAWSVPQGGNQPQHF	TGTGCCTGGAGTGTCCCACAGGGTGGAAATCAGCCCCAGCATTTT
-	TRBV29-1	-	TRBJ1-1	CSVGRYNTEAFF	TGCAGCGTTGGAAGGTACAACACTGAAGCTTTCTTT
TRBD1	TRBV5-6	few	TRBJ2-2	CASSLGQGIRELFF	TGTGCCAGCAGCTTGGGACAGGGTATAAGGGAGCTGTTTTTT
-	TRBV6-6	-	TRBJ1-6	CASAAGNSPLHF	TGTGCCAGTGCAGCGGGGAATTCACCCCTCCACTTT
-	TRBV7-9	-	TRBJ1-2	CASSFRTTGLLF	TGTGCCAGCAGCTTCCGTACAACAGGGCTCCTCTTC
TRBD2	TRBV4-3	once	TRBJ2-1	CASSHLPPSGGAYEQFF	TGCGCCAGCAGCCATCTCCCCCCCAGCGGGGGGGCCTATGAGCAGTTCTTC
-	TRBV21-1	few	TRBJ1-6	CASSNPITGTEENSPLHF	TGTGCCAGCAGCAACCCAATTACCGGGACCGAAGAGAATTCACCCCTCCACTTT
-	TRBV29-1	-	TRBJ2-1	CSAKEIHNAYNEQFF	TGCAGCGCCAAAGAAATTCATAACGCCTACAATGAGCAGTTCTTC
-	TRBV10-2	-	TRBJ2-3	CASSLPGERTDTQYF	TGCGCCAGCAGCTTACCGGGAGAGCGCACAGATACGCAGTATTTT
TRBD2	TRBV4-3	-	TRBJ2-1	CASSQDLRGAYNEQFF	TGCGCCAGCAGCCAAGATCTGCGGGGGGCATACAATGAGCAGTTCTTC
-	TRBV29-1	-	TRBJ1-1	CSVVWTEAFF	TGCAGCGTTGTTTGGACTGAAGCTTTCTTT
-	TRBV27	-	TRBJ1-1	CASSLSYQSTEAFF	TGTGCCAGCAGTTTATCGTACCAGTCCACTGAAGCTTTCTTT
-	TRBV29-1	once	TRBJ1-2	CSVSGKDSVYGYTF	TGCAGCGTCTCGGGGAAGGACTCAGTTTATGGCTACACCTTC
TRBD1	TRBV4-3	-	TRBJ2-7	CASSQEGGQGAYEQYF	TGCGCCAGCAGCCAAGAAGGAGGACAGGGGGCCTACGAGCAGTACTTC
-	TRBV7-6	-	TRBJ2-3	CASSPTRGDTQYF	TGTGCCAGCAGCCCAACGAGGGGAGATACGCAGTATTTT
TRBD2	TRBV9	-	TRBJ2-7	CASSVAASGVSYEQYF	TGTGCCAGCAGCGTAGCGGCTAGCGGGGTCTCCTACGAGCAGTACTTC
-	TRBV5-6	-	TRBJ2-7	CASSLVGTTESYEQYF	TGTGCCAGCAGCTTGGTTGGGACCACGGAATCCTACGAGCAGTACTTC
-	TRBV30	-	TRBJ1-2	CAWVRSAGAVGYTF	TGTGCCTGGGTCCGTTCGGCAGGAGCGGTTGGCTACACCTTC
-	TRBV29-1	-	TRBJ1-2	CSVRPGYTF	TGCAGCGTCCGTCCTGGCTACACCTTC
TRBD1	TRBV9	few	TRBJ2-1	CASSSTGQSYNEQFF	TGTGCCAGCAGCTCCACGGGACAGTCCTACAATGAGCAGTTCTTC
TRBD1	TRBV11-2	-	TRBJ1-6	CASSHEQGARSPLHF	TGTGCCAGCAGCCACGAACAGGGGGCGAGGTCACCCCTCCACTTT
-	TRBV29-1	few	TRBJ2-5	CSVQTGQETQYF	TGCAGCGTGCAGACAGGTCAAGAGACCCAGTACTTC
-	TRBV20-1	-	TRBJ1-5	CSAGGREPQHF	TGCAGTGCGGGGGGACGGGAGCCCCAGCATTTT
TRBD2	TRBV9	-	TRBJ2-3	CASSAGTSGGATDTQYF	TGTGCCAGCAGTGCCGGGACTAGCGGGGGGGCCACAGATACGCAGTATTTT
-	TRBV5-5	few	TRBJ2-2	CASTQQLIRTGELFF	TGTGCCAGCACCCAGCAACTCATCCGTACTGGCGAGCTGTTTTTT
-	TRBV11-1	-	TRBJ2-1	CASSLRDPGPVGFNEQFF	TGTGCCAGCAGCTTAAGGGACCCGGGCCCGGTCGGCTTTAATGAGCAGTTCTTC
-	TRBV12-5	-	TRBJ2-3	CASGLVLGNLRLDTQYF	TGTGCTAGTGGTTTGGTACTTGGCAACCTCCGGTTGGATACGCAGTATTTT
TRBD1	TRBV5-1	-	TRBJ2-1	CASSLYTTGYNEQFF	TGCGCCAGCAGCTTGTACACGACAGGGTACAATGAGCAGTTCTTC